The rows below give T cell receptor beta chains drawn from one sample of a study of blood T cell repertoires in COVID-19. Only in-frame clones appear in the TCRdb table, and some are missing; sequencing was by immunoSEQ multiplex PCR. Counted here are some 58,000 clones, about nine tenths occurring once; the ten biggest clones make up approximately 6%. Input material: peripheral blood. These receptors were taken from a middle-aged man with acute or convalescent COVID-19. The CDR3 runs from the conserved cysteine through the conserved F or W.

v_call: TRBV5-1
j_call: TRBJ2-2
cdr3_aa: CASSGEALASKNTAGELFF

v_call: TRBV27
j_call: TRBJ1-1
cdr3_aa: CASCTVGAWNTEAFF

v_call: TRBV5-1
j_call: TRBJ1-3
cdr3_aa: CASSTPAAGASSGNTIYF

v_call: TRBV9
j_call: TRBJ1-2
cdr3_aa: CASSAQGALYGYTF

v_call: TRBV11-2
j_call: TRBJ1-1
cdr3_aa: CASSYLGQGATEAFF

v_call: TRBV6-1
j_call: TRBJ1-2
cdr3_aa: CASSENYYGTGYGYTF

v_call: TRBV21-1
j_call: TRBJ1-4
cdr3_aa: CASSKEQDGQGYNEKLFF

v_call: TRBV6-5
j_call: TRBJ1-6
cdr3_aa: CASSRLSYNSPLHF

v_call: TRBV19
j_call: TRBJ2-1
cdr3_aa: CASTKWASATNNEQFF

v_call: TRBV6-1
j_call: TRBJ2-7
cdr3_aa: CASSVGLRTDTREKAYEQYF

v_call: TRBV24-1
j_call: TRBJ2-2
cdr3_aa: CATSAPSSAGELFF

v_call: TRBV2
j_call: TRBJ1-5
cdr3_aa: CASKGQDRNQPQHF

v_call: TRBV21-1
j_call: TRBJ2-5
cdr3_aa: CASSSGQGGETQYF

v_call: TRBV11-2
j_call: TRBJ2-5
cdr3_aa: CASNKQGAWETQYF

v_call: TRBV7-8
j_call: TRBJ2-5
cdr3_aa: CASSLVGGNQETQYF

v_call: TRBV14
j_call: TRBJ2-7
cdr3_aa: CASSQLGGVEQYF

v_call: TRBV11-2
j_call: TRBJ1-2
cdr3_aa: CASSLGRQVDYGYTF

v_call: TRBV30
j_call: TRBJ2-1
cdr3_aa: CAWSPPRFNEQFF

v_call: TRBV6-1
j_call: TRBJ2-7
cdr3_aa: CASSETGTGGPLTYEQYF

v_call: TRBV5-1
j_call: TRBJ2-5
cdr3_aa: CASSSGLAAEGTQYF

v_call: TRBV19
j_call: TRBJ1-1
cdr3_aa: CASSIVPRTGTLFAFF

v_call: TRBV28
j_call: TRBJ1-5
cdr3_aa: CASSIGQGPTWPQHF

v_call: TRBV14
j_call: TRBJ2-7
cdr3_aa: CASSPAYLTSLSSYEQYF

v_call: TRBV7-3
j_call: TRBJ2-2
cdr3_aa: CASSLNLNTGELFF

v_call: TRBV19
j_call: TRBJ1-2
cdr3_aa: CASSELGQGATGYTF

v_call: TRBV12-5
j_call: TRBJ2-1
cdr3_aa: CASGRGPAGGAYNEQFF

v_call: TRBV19
j_call: TRBJ1-4
cdr3_aa: CASSIWGRMEKLFF

v_call: TRBV6-4
j_call: TRBJ2-3
cdr3_aa: CASSVLATSDTQYF

v_call: TRBV5-1
j_call: TRBJ1-1
cdr3_aa: CASSLGDSQAFF

v_call: TRBV4-1
j_call: TRBJ2-7
cdr3_aa: CASSQAAGVGYEQYF

v_call: TRBV6-5
j_call: TRBJ2-5
cdr3_aa: CASSYGREGGETQYF

v_call: TRBV7-9
j_call: TRBJ2-1
cdr3_aa: CASSLEAADNEQFF

v_call: TRBV4-3
j_call: TRBJ2-2
cdr3_aa: CASSQGQYAAGTGELFF

v_call: TRBV5-4
j_call: TRBJ2-1
cdr3_aa: CASSLSTEPLNEQFF

v_call: TRBV12-5
j_call: TRBJ1-5
cdr3_aa: CASGGTGGLPQHF

v_call: TRBV13
j_call: TRBJ2-2
cdr3_aa: CASSLFSQGVFGELFF

v_call: TRBV5-6
j_call: TRBJ2-7
cdr3_aa: CASSSLLPGSSYEQYF

v_call: TRBV15
j_call: TRBJ2-7
cdr3_aa: CATSRWGGAYEQYF

v_call: TRBV6-6
j_call: TRBJ1-1
cdr3_aa: CASSYSTGHTEAFF

v_call: TRBV5-1
j_call: TRBJ2-3
cdr3_aa: CASSRDFSDTQYF

v_call: TRBV5-5
j_call: TRBJ2-2
cdr3_aa: CASSRSPGQERLGELFF

v_call: TRBV7-2
j_call: TRBJ1-5
cdr3_aa: CASSLSRVGNQPQHF

v_call: TRBV6-2/TRBV6-3
j_call: TRBJ1-5
cdr3_aa: CASSSPGFRNQPQHF

v_call: TRBV2
j_call: TRBJ2-7
cdr3_aa: CASSTDTGDQEQYF

v_call: TRBV5-1
j_call: TRBJ2-7
cdr3_aa: CASSLGGTSITYEQYF

v_call: TRBV2
j_call: TRBJ2-2
cdr3_aa: CASKGNRNGELFF

v_call: TRBV5-1
j_call: TRBJ1-1
cdr3_aa: CASSFAENTEAFF

v_call: TRBV18
j_call: TRBJ1-5
cdr3_aa: CASSPGEFYSNQPQHF

v_call: TRBV6-5
j_call: TRBJ1-2
cdr3_aa: CASSPRDSYGYTF

v_call: TRBV9
j_call: TRBJ2-3
cdr3_aa: CASSVGTIAGGPGFTDTQYF

v_call: TRBV7-8
j_call: TRBJ1-1
cdr3_aa: CASSLARGSDTEAFF

v_call: TRBV19
j_call: TRBJ2-3
cdr3_aa: CASSETGTDTQYF

v_call: TRBV7-2
j_call: TRBJ2-7
cdr3_aa: CASSLGPAGNYEQYF

v_call: TRBV6-5
j_call: TRBJ2-2
cdr3_aa: CASSYLSYTGELFF

v_call: TRBV4-1
j_call: TRBJ2-1
cdr3_aa: CASSPTLGLTYNEQFF